At least ten counts were recorded for the clone carrying this T cell receptor (beta chain). Its antigen remains unidentified. This record comes from a study of breast tumors, draining lymph nodes, adjacent tissues. The study's findings and limits: Tumor repertoires ranked between lymph nodes and nontumor tissue in diversity, with V and J gene preferences. Tumor T cell lymph node origin was a supported hypothesis, not proven. Most tumor T cells seemingly derive from lymph node, then expand in tumor. Compared with basal-like, luminal-like tumors shared significantly more repertoire with nontumor tissue.

TCRdb analysed the multiplex PCR reads with MiXCR anew, one entry per CDR3 protein. Among about 230,000 distinct CDR3 sequences listed, approximately 31% were seen once. Per the germline V gene, CDR1 is SGHVS and CDR2 is FQNEAQ. Trimming cost V 2 bases and J 0 bases, with 8 bases left between them. The CDR3 loop spans 15 amino acids. Axillary draining lymph nodes of breast cancer patients supplied the node samples. Source material: axillary lymph node tissue. V gene TRBV7-8 combines with J gene TRBJ1-5; D unresolved. The TCR comes from a female donor with breast cancer. Some clones in this sample may be carry-over from other donors' samples. CDR3 protein: CASSLLAYSNQPQHF. CDR3 in DNA: TGTGCCAGCAGCTTATTAGCTTATAGCAATCAGCCCCAGCATTTT. Full variable domain (remainder filled in from reference TRBV7-8 and TRBJ1-5): GAGVSQSPRYKVAKRGQDVALRCDPISGHVSLFWYQQALGQGPEFLTYFQNEAQLDKSGLPSDRFFAERPEGSVSTLKIQRTQQEDSAVYLCASSLLAYSNQPQHFGDGTRLSIL.